The table lists the clone carrying this T cell receptor (beta chain) with a count of one. This specimen belongs to a study of blood T cell repertoires in COVID-19. Study-wide background: COVID-19 samples collected from the United States, Italy and Spain covered acute and convalescent phases. From T cells, B-cell-depleted T cells, or PBMCs came the material, which was cDNA or gDNA.

The CDR3 spans 11 residues. V shed 6 bases, J shed 16 bases, and the junction held 12 bases outside the gene matches. The germline gives CDR1 SQVTM, CDR2 ANQGSEA. In the authors' workflow: Nucleated cell number was recorded as an estimate derived from reference gene primer amplification. Only in-frame clones appear in the TCRdb table, and some are missing; sequencing was by immunoSEQ multiplex PCR. The V and J calls and clone size are taken from that table; D and trimming were inferred from the DNA. Of approximately 220,000 clones in the sample, about 80% were seen once. The chain carries TRBV29-1 and TRBJ2-4, with 7 bases matching TRBD1. The source of this sequence is a woman in her twenties or thirties who had recovered from COVID-19. Sequenced: peripheral blood. CDR3: CSVQNLTGTYF. CDR3 in DNA: TGCAGCGTCCAAAATCTGACAGGGACCTACTTC.